Listed below are T cell receptor beta chains from one sample, sequenced in a study of CD8 T cells in ankylosing spondylitis. TCRdb fed the 5' RACE reads into MiXCR, producing one record per CDR3 protein. The sample consists of around 480,000 distinct CDR3 sequences, roughly a sixth of them appearing once. Sequencing was done on a sample of blood, either unsorted or a sorted T cell fraction (not recorded which). The source of these receptors is a male donor with ankylosing spondylitis. The CDR3 runs from the conserved cysteine through the conserved F or W. Each record gives: D gene, V gene, clone size, J gene, CDR3 DNA, CDR3 protein. D genes are given only for firm matches. Clone size is not always given. Where it is, it says once, few, many or a class for expanded clones.

.	TRBV3-1	few	TRBJ2-7	TGTGCCAGCAGCCAGGACTTTTCCTACGAGCAGTACTTC	CASSQDFSYEQYF
TRBD2	TRBV3-1	.	TRBJ2-7	TGTGCCAGCAGCCAAGGGGCGGGAGGATTGACCTACGAGCAGTACTTC	CASSQGAGGLTYEQYF
TRBD2	TRBV15	many	TRBJ2-1	TGTGCCACCAGCAGGCCTAGCGGGGGCCTTTACAATGAGCAGTTCTTC	CATSRPSGGLYNEQFF
TRBD1	TRBV5-6	few	TRBJ1-2	TGTGCCAGCAGCCGACGACAGGGCTCTGGCTACACCTTC	CASSRRQGSGYTF
TRBD2	TRBV10-3	few	TRBJ2-5	TGTGCCATCAGTGAAAGAGGAGTTGCGGGAGGCGGAGAGACCCAGTACTTC	CAISERGVAGGGETQYF
TRBD1	TRBV20-1	.	TRBJ2-7	TGCAGTGCTAGGCCGGGACAGGGCTCCTACGAGCAGTACTTC	CSARPGQGSYEQYF
.	TRBV4-1	few	TRBJ1-4	TGCGCCAGCAGCCAGCAGATAGTTGAAAAACTGTTTTTT	CASSQQIVEKLFF
.	TRBV12-3/TRBV12-4	few	TRBJ1-5	TGTGCCAGCAGTTTTCGAGGTCCCGAAGGTTATCAGCCCCAGCATTTT	CASSFRGPEGYQPQHF
.	TRBV7-2	few	TRBJ1-1	TGTGCCAGCAGCTTAGGGCGGACAACGAACACTGAAGCTTTCTTT	CASSLGRTTNTEAFF
.	TRBV6-2/TRBV6-3	few	TRBJ2-1	TGTGCCAGCTCCCACCCGAGGGGCGGCTATGAGCAGTTCTTC	CASSHPRGGYEQFF
TRBD1	TRBV7-3	.	TRBJ1-1	TGTGCCAGCAGCTTAAAGGGGGCTATGAACACTGAAGCTTTCTTT	CASSLKGAMNTEAFF
TRBD2	TRBV6-2/TRBV6-3	few	TRBJ2-2	TGTGCCAGCAAAAGCGGCGGGGGAGGCACCGGGGAGCTGTTTTTT	CASKSGGGGTGELFF
.	TRBV7-2	few	TRBJ2-3	TGTGCCAGCAGCTTACGGCAGGTCGCGAGCACAGATACGCAGTATTTT	CASSLRQVASTDTQYF
.	TRBV29-1	many	TRBJ2-3	TGCAGCGTTGCGGGCAGGGCCGGCACAGATACGCAGTATTTT	CSVAGRAGTDTQYF
.	TRBV20-1	.	TRBJ2-3	TGCAGTGCTAGAGATCCCCGCAGGTACAGCACAGATACGCAGTATTTT	CSARDPRRYSTDTQYF
TRBD2	TRBV5-4	.	TRBJ2-1	TGTGCCAGCAGCTTGGGGCTAGCGGACAACAATGAGCAGTTCTTC	CASSLGLADNNEQFF
TRBD1	TRBV2	.	TRBJ1-5	TGTGCCAGCAGGGAGACAGGGCCAGGTCAGCCCCAGCATTTT	CASRETGPGQPQHF
.	TRBV7-3	.	TRBJ2-1	TGTGCCAGCAGCTTAGTAGCGGAGCTGAATGAGCAGTTCTTC	CASSLVAELNEQFF
.	TRBV10-3	few	TRBJ1-1	TGTGCCACAGCAGGGTACGAGGGCACTGAAGCTTTCTTT	CATAGYEGTEAFF
.	TRBV27	few	TRBJ2-2	TGTGCCAGCAGCCCGGACAGGAGGGGCACCGGGGAGCTGTTTTTT	CASSPDRRGTGELFF
TRBD1	TRBV7-2	.	TRBJ1-2	TGTGCCAGCAGCCGAGGACAGGGGGCTGATGGCTACACCTTC	CASSRGQGADGYTF
.	TRBV18	.	TRBJ1-6	TGTGCCAGCTCACCACAGAAGGGCTTGGATAATTCACCCCTCCACTTT	CASSPQKGLDNSPLHF
.	TRBV29-1	.	TRBJ1-2	TGCAGCGTGAACGACAGGAACTATGGCTACACCTTC	CSVNDRNYGYTF
TRBD2	TRBV5-1	.	TRBJ2-5	TGCGCCAGCAGCTTGGGGACTAGCGGGAGGAAACAAGAGACCCAGTACTTC	CASSLGTSGRKQETQYF
TRBD2	TRBV20-1	.	TRBJ2-7	TGCAGTGCCGGACTAGCGGGAGGCCACGAGCAGTACTTC	CSAGLAGGHEQYF
TRBD1	TRBV12-3/TRBV12-4	.	TRBJ1-1	TGTGCCAGCAGCTCCCTAAGGGGGCGCGGGAACACTGAAGCTTTCTTT	CASSSLRGRGNTEAFF
TRBD2	TRBV5-1	few	TRBJ2-2	TGCGCCAGCAGCTCAAGGGGACTAGCAGACACCGGGGAGCTGTTTTTT	CASSSRGLADTGELFF
TRBD2	TRBV12-3/TRBV12-4	few	TRBJ2-1	TGTGCCAGCAGTTTTTCCACTAGCGGGGTGGGTGAGCAGTTCTTC	CASSFSTSGVGEQFF
TRBD1	TRBV20-1	few	TRBJ1-2	TGCAGTGCTAGCCCTGGACAGGGGCTTTCTAACTATGGCTACACCTTC	CSASPGQGLSNYGYTF
TRBD1	TRBV3-1	.	TRBJ2-2	TGTGCCAGCAGCCTATCCAGGGGGCTCACCGGGGAGCTGTTTTTT	CASSLSRGLTGELFF
.	TRBV4-1	few	TRBJ2-7	TGCGCCAGCAGCCAAGGGAGGGGGATGATCGGACAGGACGGGCAGTACTTC	CASSQGRGMIGQDGQYF
.	TRBV20-1	.	TRBJ1-1	TGCAGTGCCCCGACGCCGGGACTGAAGAACACTGAAGCTTTCTTT	CSAPTPGLKNTEAFF
.	TRBV6-5	many	TRBJ1-4	TGTGCCAGCAGTTCGGACATCCCTAATGAAAAACTGTTTTTT	CASSSDIPNEKLFF
.	TRBV4-1	.	TRBJ1-2	TGCGCCAGCAGCCAAGAGTTGGGCAGTCTTGCGGGCTATGGCTACACCTTC	CASSQELGSLAGYGYTF
TRBD2	TRBV15	.	TRBJ2-7	TGTGCCACCAGCAGAAAGCAGGGACTAGCGTATCTCGAGCAGTACTTC	CATSRKQGLAYLEQYF
.	TRBV27	few	TRBJ2-1	TGTGCCAGCAGTTCACCACCACAAACAGGGTACAATGAGCAGTTCTTC	CASSSPPQTGYNEQFF
.	TRBV4-3	.	TRBJ2-3	TGCGCCAGCAGCCAACCAGACAGGGCGGGGACAGATACGCAGTATTTT	CASSQPDRAGTDTQYF
.	TRBV5-1	.	TRBJ2-3	TGCGCCAGCAGCTGGACGACTAGGGAGGAAGATACGCAGTATTTT	CASSWTTREEDTQYF
.	TRBV24-1	many	TRBJ2-7	TGTGCCACCAGTGATTCGCGGGACAGCTCCTACGAGCAGTACTTC	CATSDSRDSSYEQYF
.	TRBV27	.	TRBJ2-7	TGTGCCAGCAGTATACGACAGGGAGGGCTGTACGAGCAGTACTTC	CASSIRQGGLYEQYF
.	TRBV6-1	few	TRBJ2-3	TGTGCCAGCAGTCTTGGACGGCCCCTGGATACGCAGTATTTT	CASSLGRPLDTQYF
TRBD1	TRBV29-1	few	TRBJ2-1	TGCAGCGCCCCCCGACAGGGGATCGATGAGCAGTTCTTC	CSAPRQGIDEQFF
.	TRBV4-1	.	TRBJ2-5	TGCGCCAGCAGCCAAGGGTCGCACGGTTCAGAGACCCAGTACTTC	CASSQGSHGSETQYF
.	TRBV20-1	few	TRBJ2-2	TGCAGTGCTAGAGATGTTGGGGAAGCGAACACCGGGGAGCTGTTTTTT	CSARDVGEANTGELFF
TRBD2	TRBV7-3	.	TRBJ2-1	TGTGCCAGCAGCAGAACCGGGACTAGCGGCTACAATGAGCAGTTCTTC	CASSRTGTSGYNEQFF
TRBD1	TRBV12-3/TRBV12-4	.	TRBJ1-1	TGTGCCAGCAGCCTCCTCTTCAGGGGGGCTGAAGCTTTCTTT	CASSLLFRGAEAFF
TRBD1	TRBV6-1	.	TRBJ1-1	TGTGCCAGCAGCCACAGGGGACGAAACACTGAAGCTTTCTTT	CASSHRGRNTEAFF
.	TRBV12-3/TRBV12-4	few	TRBJ2-1	TGTGCCAGCAGTTCCCAGACAGGGAGGGGGTACAATGAGCAGTTCTTC	CASSSQTGRGYNEQFF
.	TRBV20-1	few	TRBJ1-5	TGCAGTGCTAGAGATAGATCCAGGAGCAATCAGCCCCAGCATTTT	CSARDRSRSNQPQHF
.	TRBV12-3/TRBV12-4	.	TRBJ1-2	TGTGCCAGCAGTCACCGGGGTTACGGCTATGGCTACACCTTC	CASSHRGYGYGYTF
TRBD1	TRBV6-5	.	TRBJ1-2	TGTGCCAGCAGTTACGGGTCGCAGGGGGAGGGTGGCTACACCTTC	CASSYGSQGEGGYTF
.	TRBV18	.	TRBJ2-4	TGTGCCAGCTCACCCCCATCTGGACAACCAAACATTCAGTACTTC	CASSPPSGQPNIQYF
TRBD2	TRBV12-3/TRBV12-4	many	TRBJ2-2	TGTGCCAGCAGCCCCACCCGGGGGGGGACCGGGGAGCTGTTTTTT	CASSPTRGGTGELFF
.	TRBV7-8	few	TRBJ1-5	TGTGCCAGCAGCTTAAATGCTAATAGCAATCAGCCCCAGCATTTT	CASSLNANSNQPQHF
TRBD1	TRBV4-3	.	TRBJ1-4	TGCGCCAGCAGCCAAGAACGGACAGGCCCTAATGAAAAACTGTTTTTT	CASSQERTGPNEKLFF
.	TRBV25-1	.	TRBJ2-5	TGTGCCAGCAGTGAATTGAATAGAGAGACCCAGTACTTC	CASSELNRETQYF
.	TRBV12-3/TRBV12-4	many	TRBJ1-2	TGTGCCAGCAGTCGAGGACAGCGTGGTCGCTACACCTTC	CASSRGQRGRYTF